This T cell receptor (beta chain) stems from a study of OX40 agonist ivuxolimab in advanced cancers. General observations from the study: At 0.1 to 3.0 mg/kg and by week 6, CD4+ and CD8+ T cells in the blood had expanded clonally.

Profiling relied on immunoSEQ multiplex PCR, and the TCRdb table lists in-frame clones only, not all of them. Found here are roughly 90,000 clones, more than 75% of them singletons; the top ten hold around 0.34%. In the case of this clone: What it binds is unknown.

Germline CDR1 reads SNHLY; CDR2 reads FYNNEI. CDR3 length equals 14 residues. Trimming cost V 4 bases and J 4 bases, with 11 bases left between them. The sequence was obtained from an adult with an advanced solid tumor such as melanoma, head and neck, liver or kidney cancer. The sequencing used CD4+ or CD8+ T cells sorted from blood, collected in a trial of the OX40 agonist ivuxolimab. The genes are TRBV2 and TRBJ1-5, with a weak D call TRBD1 (5 bases). DNA for the CDR3: TGTGCCAGCAGTGTCAGGGCTGGTAATCAGCCCCAGCATTTT. This codes for CASSVRAGNQPQHF. The full variable domain, in which reference TRBV2 and TRBJ1-5 provide the parts outside the CDR3, is EPEVTQTPSHQVTQMGQEVILRCVPISNHLYFYWYRQILGQKVEFLVSFYNNEISEKSEIFDDQFSVERPDGSNFTLKIRSTKLEDSAMYFCASSVRAGNQPQHFGDGTRLSIL.